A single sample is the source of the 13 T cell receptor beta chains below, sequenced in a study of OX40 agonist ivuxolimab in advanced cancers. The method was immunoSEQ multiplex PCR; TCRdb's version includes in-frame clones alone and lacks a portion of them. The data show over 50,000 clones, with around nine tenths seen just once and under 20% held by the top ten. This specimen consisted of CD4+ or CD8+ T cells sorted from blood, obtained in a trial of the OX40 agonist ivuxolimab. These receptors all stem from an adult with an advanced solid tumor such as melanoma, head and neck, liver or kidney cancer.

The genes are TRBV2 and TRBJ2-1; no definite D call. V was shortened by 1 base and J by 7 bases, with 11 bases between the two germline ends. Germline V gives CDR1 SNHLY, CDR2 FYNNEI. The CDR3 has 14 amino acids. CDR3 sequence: CASSEGTGRNEQFF. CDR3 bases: TGTGCCAGCAGTGAAGGGACCGGGCGGAATGAGCAGTTCTTC.

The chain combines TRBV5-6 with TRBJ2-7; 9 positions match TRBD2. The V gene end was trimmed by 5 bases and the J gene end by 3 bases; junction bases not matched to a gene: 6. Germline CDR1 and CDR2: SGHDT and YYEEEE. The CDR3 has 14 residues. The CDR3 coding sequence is TGTGCCAGCAGAGACGGGACTAGCAGCTACGAGCAGTACTTC. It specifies CASRDGTSSYEQYF. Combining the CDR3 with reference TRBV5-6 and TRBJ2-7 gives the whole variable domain DAGVTQSPTHLIKTRGQQVTLRCSPKSGHDTVSWYQQALGQGPQFIFQYYEEEERQRGNFPDRFSGHQFPNYSSELNVNALLLGDSALYLCASRDGTSSYEQYFGPGTRLTVT.

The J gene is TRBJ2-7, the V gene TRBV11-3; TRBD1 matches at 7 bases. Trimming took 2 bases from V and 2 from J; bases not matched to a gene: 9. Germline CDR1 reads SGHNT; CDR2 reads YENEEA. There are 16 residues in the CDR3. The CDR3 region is CASSLSEGGLTYEQYF. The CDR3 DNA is TGTGCCAGCAGCTTAAGTGAAGGGGGCCTTACCTACGAGCAGTACTTC.

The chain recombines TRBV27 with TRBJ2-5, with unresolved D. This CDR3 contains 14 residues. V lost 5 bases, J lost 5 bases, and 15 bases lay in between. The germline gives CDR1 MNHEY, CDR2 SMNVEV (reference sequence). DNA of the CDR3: TGTGCCAGCAGTCTCCCACAGTGGAAGGAGACCCAGTACTTC. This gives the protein CASSLPQWKETQYF.

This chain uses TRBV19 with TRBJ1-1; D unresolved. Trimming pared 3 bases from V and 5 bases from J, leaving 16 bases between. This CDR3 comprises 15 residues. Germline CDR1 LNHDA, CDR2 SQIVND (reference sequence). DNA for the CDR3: TGTGCCAGTAGTATCGGTCTCGGGGTATTAACTGAAGCTTTCTTT. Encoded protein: CASSIGLGVLTEAFF.

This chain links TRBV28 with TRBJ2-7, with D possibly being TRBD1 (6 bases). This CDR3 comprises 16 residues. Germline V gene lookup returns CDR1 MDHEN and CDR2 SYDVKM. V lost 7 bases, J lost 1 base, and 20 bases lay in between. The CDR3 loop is CASTGWGLAESYEQYF. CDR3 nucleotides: TGTGCCAGCACCGGTTGGGGGCTAGCTGAATCCTACGAGCAGTACTTC.

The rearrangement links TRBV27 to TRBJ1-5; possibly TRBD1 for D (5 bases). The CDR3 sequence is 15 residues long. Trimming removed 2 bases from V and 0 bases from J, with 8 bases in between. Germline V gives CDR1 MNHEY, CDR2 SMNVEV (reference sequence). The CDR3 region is CASSLGTYSNQPQHF. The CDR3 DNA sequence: TGTGCCAGCAGTTTAGGGACCTATAGCAATCAGCCCCAGCATTTT.

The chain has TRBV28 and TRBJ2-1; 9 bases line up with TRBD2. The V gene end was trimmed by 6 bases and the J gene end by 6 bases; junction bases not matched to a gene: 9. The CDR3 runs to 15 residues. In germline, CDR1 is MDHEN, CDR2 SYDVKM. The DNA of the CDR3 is TGTGCCAGCAGCCCAAGGACTAGCGAAACCAATGAGCAGTTCTTC. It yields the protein CASSPRTSETNEQFF. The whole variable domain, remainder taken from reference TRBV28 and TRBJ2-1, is DVKVTQSSRYLVKRTGEKVFLECVQDMDHENMFWYRQDPGLGLRLIYFSYDVKMKEKGDIPEGYSVSREKKERFSLILESASTNQTSMYLCASSPRTSETNEQFFGPGTRLTVL.

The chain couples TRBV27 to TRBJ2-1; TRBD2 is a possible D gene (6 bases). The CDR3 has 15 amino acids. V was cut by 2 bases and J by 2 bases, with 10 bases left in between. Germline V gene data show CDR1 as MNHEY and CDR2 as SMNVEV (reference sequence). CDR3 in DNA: TGTGCCAGCAGTTTAGTACCTAGCGCCTACAATGAGCAGTTCTTC. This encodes CASSLVPSAYNEQFF.

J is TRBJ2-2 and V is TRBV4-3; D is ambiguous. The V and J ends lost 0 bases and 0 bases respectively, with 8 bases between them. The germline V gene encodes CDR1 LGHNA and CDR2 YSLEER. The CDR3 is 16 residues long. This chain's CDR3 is CASSQDWIANTGELFF. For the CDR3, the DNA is TGCGCCAGCAGCCAAGATTGGATCGCGAACACCGGGGAGCTGTTTTTT.

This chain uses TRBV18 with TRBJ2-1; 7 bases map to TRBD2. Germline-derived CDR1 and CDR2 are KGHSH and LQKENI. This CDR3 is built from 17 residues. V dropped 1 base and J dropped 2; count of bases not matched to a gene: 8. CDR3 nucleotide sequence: TGTGCCAGCTCACCACTCGAGCGGGACGCCCCCTACAATGAGCAGTTCTTC. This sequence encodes CASSPLERDAPYNEQFF. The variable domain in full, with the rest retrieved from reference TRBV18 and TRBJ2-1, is NAGVMQNPRHLVRRRGQEARLRCSPMKGHSHVYWYRQLPEEGLKFMVYLQKENIIDESGMPKERFSAEFPKEGPSILRIQQVVRGDSAAYFCASSPLERDAPYNEQFFGPGTRLTVL.

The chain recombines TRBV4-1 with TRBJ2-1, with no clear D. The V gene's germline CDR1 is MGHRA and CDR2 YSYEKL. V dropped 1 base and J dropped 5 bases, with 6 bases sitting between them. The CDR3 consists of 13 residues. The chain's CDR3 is CASSQGINNEQFF. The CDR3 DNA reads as TGCGCCAGCAGCCAAGGGATTAACAATGAGCAGTTCTTC.

The DNA for the CDR3 is TGTGCCAGTAGCTACAGGGAAGGGTACACTGAAGCTTTCTTT. Translated, it gives CASSYREGYTEAFF. The chain combines TRBV19 with TRBJ1-1; possibly TRBD1 for D (6 bases). Germline V gene lookup returns CDR1 LNHDA and CDR2 SQIVND (reference sequence). The CDR3 is 14 amino acids. V lost 6 bases to trimming and J lost 3 bases, with 14 bases between them. The full variable domain, its missing parts supplied by reference TRBV19 and TRBJ1-1, is DGGITQSPKYLFRKEGQNVTLSCEQNLNHDAMYWYRQDPGQGLRLIYYSQIVNDFQKGDIAEGYSVSREKKESFPLTVTSAQKNPTAFYLCASSYREGYTEAFFGQGTRLTVV.